Listed below are T cell receptor beta chains from one sample, sequenced in a study of glioma-infiltrating T cells. Each CDR3 protein gets one entry after TCRdb re-called the multiplex PCR reads with MiXCR. The sample has around 180,000 distinct CDR3 sequences, about 46% seen once. The sample taken for sequencing was glioma tissue, nonneoplastic brain tissue, or PBMCs (not recorded which). Receptor source: a human donor with low-grade glioma or glioblastoma, undergoing nonglioma brain surgery, or in good health (not recorded which). Each CDR3 is given with its conserved first and last residue. The order of the fields is CDR3 protein, CDR3 DNA, clone size, D gene, J gene, V gene. The D gene is left open where the match is weak. Size is stated for part of the rows, as once, few or many counts, or as a class when the clone is expanded.

CASSRDGDQPQHF TGTGCCAGTAGTCGGGACGGAGATCAGCCCCAGCATTTT few NA TRBJ1-5 TRBV19
CASSAGQKETQYF TGTGCCAGCAGTGCCGGCCAGAAAGAGACCCAGTACTTC NA NA TRBJ2-5 TRBV2
CASSQATGASGYEHYF TGTGCCAGCAGCCAGGCTACAGGGGCGAGCGGCTACGAGCATTACTTC few TRBD1 TRBJ2-7 TRBV4-2
CAISDRNTQYF TGTGCCATCAGTGACAGGAACACGCAGTACTTC NA NA TRBJ2-7 TRBV6-6
CSGQVTVTEAFF TGCAGCGGACAGGTGACCGTCACTGAAGCTTTCTTT NA NA TRBJ1-1 TRBV29-1
CASSQDHSRDIYEQYF TGCGCCAGCAGCCAAGATCATTCCCGGGACATCTACGAGCAGTACTTC NA NA TRBJ2-7 TRBV4-1
CSARDGMAHVDNQPQHF TGCAGTGCTAGAGATGGTATGGCACACGTGGACAATCAGCCCCAGCATTTT NA NA TRBJ1-5 TRBV20-1
CASSEIRGMVWTGELFF TGTGCCAGCAGTGAAATTAGGGGGATGGTATGGACCGGGGAGCTGTTTTTT many NA TRBJ2-2 TRBV6-1
CATSRDHSGRRARETQYF TGTGCCACCAGCAGAGATCACTCCGGGAGGAGAGCCCGGGAGACCCAGTACTTC many TRBD2 TRBJ2-5 TRBV15
CASSLYPGLAGGTDTQYF TGTGCCAGCAGTTTATACCCCGGACTAGCGGGAGGCACAGATACGCAGTATTTT many TRBD2 TRBJ2-3 TRBV27
CSARDGTSGSHYNEQFF TGCAGTGCTAGAGACGGGACTAGCGGGAGCCACTACAATGAGCAGTTCTTC many TRBD2 TRBJ2-1 TRBV20-1
CASSLYYLGLAGTDEQFF TGTGCCAGCAGTTTATACTATCTGGGCCTAGCGGGAACGGATGAGCAGTTCTTC many TRBD2 TRBJ2-1 TRBV28
CASISRFGNQPQHF TGTGCCAGTATTTCCAGGTTCGGCAATCAGCCCCAGCATTTT NA NA TRBJ1-5 TRBV19
CSGPGLRTYNEQFF TGCAGTGGACCGGGACTCCGAACCTACAATGAGCAGTTCTTC many NA TRBJ2-1 TRBV20-1
CASSLVRQGVLHEQFF TGTGCCAGCAGCTTAGTGCGGCAGGGGGTATTACATGAGCAGTTCTTC few TRBD1 TRBJ2-1 TRBV7-9
CSASPWEHQETQYF TGCAGTGCTTCCCCTTGGGAGCACCAAGAGACCCAGTACTTC many NA TRBJ2-5 TRBV20-1
CASSPSSLDNEQFF TGTGCCAGCAGCCCCTCAAGCCTGGACAATGAGCAGTTCTTC NA NA TRBJ2-1 TRBV7-2
CASSPPPNYNEQFF TGTGCCAGCTCACCACCACCTAACTACAATGAGCAGTTCTTC NA NA TRBJ2-1 TRBV18
CASSEVREANVLTF TGTGCCAGCAGTGAGGTACGGGAGGCCAACGTACTGACTTTC NA TRBD2 TRBJ2-6 TRBV6-6
CASSQQGQDTQYF TGCGCCAGCAGCCAGCAGGGTCAGGATACCCAGTACTTC NA NA TRBJ2-5 TRBV4-1
CASSLRLTGSYEQYF TGTGCCAGCAGTCTGCGTCTCACGGGCTCCTACGAGCAGTACTTC few NA TRBJ2-7 TRBV25-1
CASSLTGTEAFF TGCGCCAGCAGCCTTACTGGGACTGAAGCTTTCTTT many NA TRBJ1-1 TRBV4-1
CSALVQGTNGQYF TGCAGTGCCCTTGTCCAGGGGACGAATGGGCAGTACTTC NA NA TRBJ2-7 TRBV20-1
CASSGQMRDHETQYF TGTGCCAGCAGCGGACAAATGAGGGACCACGAGACCCAGTACTTC NA NA TRBJ2-5 TRBV7-9
CAISFTGSQETQYF TGTGCCATCAGTTTCACAGGTTCTCAAGAGACCCAGTACTTC NA NA TRBJ2-5 TRBV12-3/TRBV12-4
CAISESPESSYNEQFF TGTGCCATCAGTGAGTCGCCGGAGAGCTCCTACAATGAGCAGTTCTTC NA NA TRBJ2-1 TRBV10-3
CASSYAGSGYEQYF TGTGCCAGCAGTTATGCGGGGTCAGGCTACGAGCAGTACTTC few NA TRBJ2-7 TRBV2
CASNSGRSYGYTF TGTGCCAGCAACTCGGGCAGGAGCTATGGCTACACCTTC few NA TRBJ1-2 TRBV2
CSSRSGGTTEAFF TGCAGTTCTAGGTCCGGGGGTACGACTGAAGCTTTCTTT NA NA TRBJ1-1 TRBV20-1
CASSYVAGANVLTF TGTGCCAGCAGTTACGTGGCTGGGGCCAACGTCCTGACTTTC few NA TRBJ2-6 TRBV6-6
CSVVQGGAYNEQFF TGCAGCGTTGTTCAGGGAGGTGCCTACAATGAGCAGTTCTTC NA NA TRBJ2-1 TRBV29-1
CASSEGQGYETQYF TGTGCCAGCAGTGAGGGCCAGGGGTACGAGACCCAGTACTTC many NA TRBJ2-5 TRBV2
CATSSGTGGVSNEKLFF TGTGCCACCAGCAGCGGGACAGGGGGCGTCTCTAATGAAAAACTGTTTTTT many TRBD1 TRBJ1-4 TRBV15
CASSQVQLIETQYF TGCGCCAGCAGCCAAGTACAACTAATTGAGACCCAGTACTTC few NA TRBJ2-5 TRBV4-1
CARSQDTGRDGYTF TGTGCAAGAAGCCAAGATACGGGGAGGGATGGCTACACCTTC NA NA TRBJ1-2 TRBV28
CASSQEVLDGGNEQYF TGTGCCAGCAGCCAAGAGGTATTAGACGGGGGGAACGAGCAGTACTTC few TRBD2 TRBJ2-7 TRBV4-2
CSARVNPDGPQHF TGCAGTGCTAGAGTTAACCCGGATGGGCCCCAGCATTTT many NA TRBJ1-5 TRBV20-1
CASSLLRGQGAGNSYNEQFF TGTGCCAGCAGTTTATTGAGGGGACAGGGGGCGGGTAATAGCTACAATGAGCAGTTCTTC many TRBD1 TRBJ2-1 TRBV27
CSAIGTSSQETQYF TGCAGTGCTATAGGTACTAGCAGCCAAGAGACCCAGTACTTC many NA TRBJ2-5 TRBV20-1
CSAPPGDNEQFF TGCAGTGCCCCCCCAGGGGACAATGAGCAGTTCTTC many NA TRBJ2-1 TRBV20-1
CASSQDPSAEQYF TGCGCCAGCAGCCAAGATCCTAGCGCCGAGCAGTACTTC few NA TRBJ2-7 TRBV4-1
CASTARLAWNEQFF TGTGCTAGCACGGCCCGACTAGCTTGGAATGAGCAGTTCTTC NA TRBD2 TRBJ2-1 TRBV6-1
CSVGPGLHTGELFF TGCAGCGTCGGACCGGGACTTCACACCGGGGAGCTGTTTTTT NA NA TRBJ2-2 TRBV29-1
CSASIAGGPQETQYF TGCAGTGCTAGTATAGCGGGAGGGCCACAAGAGACCCAGTACTTC many TRBD2 TRBJ2-5 TRBV20-1
CSVDEGLVETQYF TGCAGCGTTGACGAGGGACTAGTTGAGACCCAGTACTTC NA TRBD2 TRBJ2-5 TRBV29-1
CASSFKGGYGELFF TGTGCCAGCAGTTTTAAGGGGGGGTACGGGGAGCTGTTTTTT NA NA TRBJ2-2 TRBV28
CASHRTGRTEAFF TGTGCCAGCCACAGGACAGGGCGGACTGAAGCTTTCTTT many TRBD1 TRBJ1-1 TRBV28
CASSPQAGMNTEAFF TGTGCCAGCAGCCCCCAAGCAGGAATGAACACTGAAGCTTTCTTT many NA TRBJ1-1 TRBV3-1
CASSPFGGGASYNEKFF NA NA NA TRBJ2-1 TRBV12-3/TRBV12-4
CASSLFLSGPYGYTF TGTGCCAGCAGCTTGTTTTTAAGCGGCCCCTATGGCTACACCTTC once NA TRBJ1-2 TRBV5-4
CSDRDGMGQRKAFF TGCAGTGATAGAGATGGAATGGGACAGAGAAAAGCTTTCTTT NA TRBD1 TRBJ1-1 TRBV20-1
CASSPGANSWDQPQHF TGTGCCAGCAGCCCGGGGGCCAATTCATGGGATCAGCCCCAGCATTTT many NA TRBJ1-5 TRBV6-1
CSARARSGSSYNEQFF TGCAGTGCTAGAGCTAGAAGCGGGAGCTCCTACAATGAGCAGTTCTTC many TRBD2 TRBJ2-1 TRBV20-1
CASSYSRDQPQHF TGTGCCAGCAGTTACAGTAGGGACCAGCCCCAGCATTTT many NA TRBJ1-5 TRBV27
CASTLTGNTGELSF TGTGCCAGCACCCTCACAGGGAACACCGGGGAGCTGTCTTTT once NA TRBJ2-2 TRBV7-9
CSACRMAGTGGGTDTQYF TGCAGTGCTTGTCGAATGGCTGGGACGGGAGGTGGCACAGATACGCAGTATTTT once TRBD2 TRBJ2-3 TRBV20-1
CASTKRGLAITSYNEQFF TGTGCCAGCACGAAGCGGGGACTTGCTATAACCTCCTACAATGAGCAGTTCTTC NA TRBD2 TRBJ2-1 TRBV3-1
CASSERGLEAFF TGTGCCAGCAGTGAAAGGGGGCTTGAAGCTTTCTTT many TRBD1 TRBJ1-1 TRBV2